This T cell receptor beta chain was found in a study of blood T cell repertoires in COVID-19. Study as a whole: The cDNA or gDNA used as material had been derived from T cells, B-cell-depleted T cells, or PBMCs.

The CDR3 covers 14 residues. Germline CDR1 SEHNR, CDR2 FQNEAQ (reference sequence). With 0 bases removed from V and 5 bases from J, the gap between germline ends came to 10 bases. Method: immunoSEQ multiplex PCR; TCRdb's copy keeps in-frame clones and lacks some. The sample has 180,000 or so clones; around 80% are singletons. Cohorts were based on clinical histories the participants reported. The table lists this clone with a count of one. Material for sequencing was PBMCs or T cells enriched from blood (not recorded which). This sequence originates from a woman in her 50s in a cohort exposed to, infected with or recovered from COVID-19 (not recorded which). This chain links TRBV7-9 with TRBJ2-5; TRBD2 is a possible D gene (7 bases). The DNA for the CDR3 is TGTGCCAGCAGCTTAGCGGGGGGGCTCGAGACCCAGTACTTC. Its protein is CASSLAGGLETQYF.